The sequence of this TCR beta chain was determined in a study of PD-1 blockade in classical Hodgkin lymphoma. Study findings and constraints: Causes of the repertoire differences remain undefined, possibly disease activity or prior therapy. The study found that TCR diversity rose significantly by C4D1 in CD4+ but not CD8+ cells. Newly diagnosed patients were reported to exhibit reduced baseline TCR diversity relative to healthy donors.

Data came from immunoSEQ multiplex PCR; TCRdb stores just in-frame clones and leaves some out. This table holds about 38,000 clones, 75% to 85% found once. This clone has a single count. Its antigen is currently unknown. Described time point: cycle 4 day 1 (C4D1), after less than 7 weeks of nivolumab. Brentuximab vedotin exposure varied, and every patient relapsed after autologous stem cell transplantation. Germline CDR1 and CDR2: MNHNS and SASEGT. This CDR3 is 15 amino acids long. J gave up 5 bases and V 1 base, and 2 bases lay outside the gene matches. The sequencing used peripheral blood mononuclear cells (PBMCs), collected before the fourth cycle of nivolumab. The origin of this receptor is a human donor with classical Hodgkin lymphoma. The gene calls are TRBV6-1 and TRBJ2-5; 12 bases are shared with TRBD2. The CDR3 nucleotides are TGTGCCAGCAGTGAAGGACTAGCGGGGGATGAGACCCAGTACTTC. Protein sequence: CASSEGLAGDETQYF.